Shown below are 15 T cell receptor beta chains from a single sample sequenced in a study of follicular helper T cells after annual influenza vaccination. The time point here: 2014-2015 season, 7 days after vaccination. Assay used: immunoSEQ multiplex PCR; TCRdb lists only in-frame clones, some missing. The sample records approximately 9,500 clones, around four fifths being singletons. The sequenced sample was CXCR5- memory CD4+ T cells sorted from blood, obtained 7 days after influenza vaccination. These receptors were obtained from an adult who received the influenza vaccine.

The J gene is TRBJ1-5, the V gene TRBV5-4, with a weak D call TRBD1 (5 bases). The CDR3 has 12 amino acids. Trimming removed 2 bases at V and 7 bases at J, with 7 bases between. The germline V gene encodes CDR1 SGHNT and CDR2 YYREEE (reference sequence). CDR3 loop: CASSFRVQPQHF. The DNA for the CDR3 is TGTGCCAGCAGCTTCAGGGTGCAGCCCCAGCATTTT.

This sequence joins TRBV11-2 and TRBJ2-3, with 10 bases lining up with TRBD2. Germline CDR1 is SGHAT and CDR2 is FQNNGV. V trimming: 6 bases; J trimming: 6 bases; junction bases outside the gene matches: 9. CDR3 length: 15 amino acids. The CDR3 DNA reads as TGTGCCAGCAGTCCCCAGCGGGGGGGTTTGGATACGCAGTATTTT. Translation: CASSPQRGGLDTQYF.

This chain connects TRBV19 to TRBJ1-1, with 11 nucleotides matching TRBD1. Per germline, CDR1 LNHDA and CDR2 SQIVND (reference sequence). The CDR3 sequence is 14 residues long. After removal of 6 bases from V and 3 bases from J, the junction contained 3 bases not matched to a gene. The CDR3 DNA sequence: TGTGCCAGTAGAAAGGGACAGGGGGACACTGAAGCTTTCTTT. Translation: CASRKGQGDTEAFF.

The CDR3 DNA reads TGTGCCAGCAGTCAGTACAGGACCACCGGGGAGCTGTTTTTT. Protein: CASSQYRTTGELFF. The V gene is TRBV6-5, the J gene TRBJ2-2, with D perhaps TRBD1 (5 bases). Trimming removed 5 bases from V and 4 bases from J, with 11 bases in between. The CDR3 runs to 14 residues. Germline assignment: CDR1 MNHEY and CDR2 SVGAGI.

V is TRBV6-5 and J is TRBJ2-6, with D possibly matching TRBD2 (5 bases). Trimming stripped 6 bases from V and 10 bases from J, with 13 bases between. CDR1 and CDR2 (germline): MNHEY, SVGAGI. The length of the CDR3 is 13 residues. The CDR3 DNA reads as TGTGCCAGCAGCCCGAGGGAGATGAACGTCCTGACTTTC. Its protein is CASSPREMNVLTF.

The V and J genes are TRBV18 and TRBJ1-1; TRBD1 matches at 8 bases. Per the germline V gene, CDR1 is KGHSH and CDR2 is LQKENI. V lost 9 bases, J lost 1 base, and 4 bases stayed unmatched. This CDR3 region has 13 residues. The CDR3 DNA reads as TGTGCCAGTCGACAGGGGCCGAACACTGAAGCTTTCTTT. Translating gives CASRQGPNTEAFF.

The chain uses TRBV7-2 and TRBJ1-2; the D gene is possibly TRBD1 (5 bases). Trimming cost V 5 bases and J 6 bases, with 19 bases left between them. The CDR3 is 15 amino acids. Germline lookup yields CDR1 SGHTA and CDR2 FQGNSA. DNA for the CDR3: TGTGCCAGCAGCACATATGCCAGGGAGGTGGATGGCTACACCTTC. This encodes CASSTYAREVDGYTF.

This clone has more than one count but fewer than ten. The chain employs TRBV11-3 and TRBJ2-2; 9 positions agree with TRBD1. CDR1 is SGHNT, CDR2 YENEEA, per germline. This CDR3 has 15 amino acids. With 5 bases clipped from V and 9 bases from J, the junction kept 10 bases outside the gene matches. The CDR3 region has the DNA TGTGCCAGCAGCACTGGGGGACAGGGTGCGAGGGAGCTGTTTTTT. Its translation is CASSTGGQGARELFF.

The chain links TRBV5-1 to TRBJ2-6, with D possibly being TRBD1 (6 bases). The CDR3 is 17 residues long. Trimming took off 0 bases at V and 0 bases at J, with 10 bases between the two ends. CDR1 and CDR2 (germline): SGHRS, YFSETQ. In nucleotides, the CDR3 is TGCGCCAGCAGCTTGGGACAGGCATTCTCTGGGGCCAACGTCCTGACTTTC. This encodes CASSLGQAFSGANVLTF.

In its sample, this clone was seen a few times. The rearrangement uses TRBV7-8 and TRBJ1-6; D might be TRBD1 (6 bases). This CDR3 has 14 amino acids. V lost 5 bases and J 7 bases, leaving 12 bases between the germline ends. The germline V gene has CDR1 SGHVS and CDR2 FQNEAQ. CDR3 in DNA: TGTGCCAGCAGCCACGGACAGCTGAATTCACCCCTCCACTTT. Protein: CASSHGQLNSPLHF. Based on the CDR3 plus reference TRBV7-8 and TRBJ1-6, the full variable domain is GAGVSQSPRYKVAKRGQDVALRCDPISGHVSLFWYQQALGQGPEFLTYFQNEAQLDKSGLPSDRFFAERPEGSVSTLKIQRTQQEDSAVYLCASSHGQLNSPLHFGNGTRLTVT.

This clone has a single count. This chain connects TRBV5-1 to TRBJ1-4; D call uncertain. CDR1 is SGHRS, CDR2 YFSETQ, per germline. The CDR3 totals 15 residues. Trimming removed 3 bases at V and 8 bases at J, with 17 bases between. The CDR3 here is CASSSFFGLEEKLFF. DNA for the CDR3: TGCGCCAGCAGCTCCTTCTTCGGCCTCGAGGAAAAACTGTTTTTT.

The chain links TRBV27 to TRBJ2-7; 7 bases are a match to TRBD2. V lost 3 bases to trimming and J lost 3 bases; unmatched junction nucleotides: 8. CDR1 is MNHEY, CDR2 SMNVEV, per germline (reference sequence). This CDR3 is 15 amino acids long. This chain's CDR3 is CASSLQQGGYYEQYF. The CDR3 DNA is TGTGCCAGCAGTTTGCAGCAGGGAGGGTACTACGAGCAGTACTTC.

The rearrangement links TRBV7-9 to TRBJ1-1; D perhaps matches TRBD1 (5 bases). CDR3 length: 14 residues. Trimming pared 5 bases from V and 1 base from J, leaving 11 bases between. Looked up from germline, CDR1 is SEHNR and CDR2 is FQNEAQ (reference sequence). As DNA, the CDR3 is TGTGCCAGCAGCCAAAAACAGGCGAACACTGAAGCTTTCTTT. It is translated as CASSQKQANTEAFF.

The chain carries TRBV19 and TRBJ2-5; D not certain. The CDR3 has 12 residues. CDR1 LNHDA and CDR2 SQIVND come from the germline V gene (reference sequence). Trimming pared 2 bases from V and 9 bases from J, leaving 10 bases between. CDR3 bases: TGTGCCAGTAGTATAATTGGCTCTGCCCAGTACTTC. Translation gives CASSIIGSAQYF.

This clone turned up a few times. V gene TRBV4-3 combines with J gene TRBJ1-3, with TRBD1 identical over 9 bases. Per the germline V gene, CDR1 is LGHNA and CDR2 is YSLEER. The trim removed 3 bases at V and 8 bases at J, leaving 8 bases unmatched. The CDR3 runs to 15 residues. CDR3 loop: CASSQRDRAGDTIYF. Written as DNA, the CDR3 is TGCGCCAGCAGCCAGAGGGACAGGGCCGGTGACACCATATATTTT.